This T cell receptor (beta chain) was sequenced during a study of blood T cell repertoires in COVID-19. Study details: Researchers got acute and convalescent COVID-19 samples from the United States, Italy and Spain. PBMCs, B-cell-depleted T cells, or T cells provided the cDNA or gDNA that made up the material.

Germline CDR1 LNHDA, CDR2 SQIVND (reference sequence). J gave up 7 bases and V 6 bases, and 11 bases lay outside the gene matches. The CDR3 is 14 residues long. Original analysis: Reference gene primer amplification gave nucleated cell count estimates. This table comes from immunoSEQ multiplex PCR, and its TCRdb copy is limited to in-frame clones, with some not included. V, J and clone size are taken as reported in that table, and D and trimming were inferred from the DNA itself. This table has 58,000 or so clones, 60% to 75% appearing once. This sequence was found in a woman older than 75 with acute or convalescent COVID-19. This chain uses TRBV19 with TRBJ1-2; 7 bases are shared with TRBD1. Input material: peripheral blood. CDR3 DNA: TGTGCCAGTAGGCCACAGGGGACCCCCGGTGGCTACACCTTC. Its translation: CASRPQGTPGGYTF. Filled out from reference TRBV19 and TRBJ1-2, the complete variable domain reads DGGITQSPKYLFRKEGQNVTLSCEQNLNHDAMYWYRQDPGQGLRLIYYSQIVNDFQKGDIAEGYSVSREKKESFPLTVTSAQKNPTAFYLCASRPQGTPGGYTFGSGTRLTVV.